The 21 T cell receptor beta chains given below trace back to one sample, sequenced in a study of blood T cell repertoires in COVID-19. Sequencing was performed with immunoSEQ multiplex PCR; in TCRdb, only in-frame clones are kept and a portion is missing. The sample holds about 240,000 clones; approximately 83% are singletons and the top ten take about 3%. The sequenced material came from peripheral blood. Receptors originate from a woman aged 30 to 39 who had recovered from COVID-19.

This sequence joins TRBV6-2 or TRBV6-3 and TRBJ1-5; 7 bases agree with TRBD1. This CDR3 is built from 14 residues. Per germline, CDR1 MNHEY and CDR2 SVGEGT. Trimming cost V 5 bases and J 11 bases; bases outside gene matches: 12. The CDR3 protein is CASSPQGRGAAQHF. CDR3 DNA: TGTGCCAGCAGTCCACAGGGGCGTGGGGCTGCCCAGCATTTT.

This clone was observed a handful of times. This sequence joins TRBV15 and TRBJ2-7, with TRBD2 matching 8 bases. J was trimmed by 7 bases and V by 9 bases; bases with no gene match: 8. The CDR3 covers 12 residues. Germline V gene sequence: CDR1 LNHNV, CDR2 YYDKDF (reference sequence). In DNA, the CDR3 is TGTGCCACGGCCGGGGGGGCGAATGAGCAGTACTTC. It specifies CATAGGANEQYF.

The chain combines TRBV7-9 with TRBJ2-7; possible D gene TRBD1, 5 bases. With 5 bases removed from V and 3 bases from J, the gap between germline ends came to 17 bases. The CDR3 has 15 amino acids. Germline V CDR1 and CDR2: SEHNR, FQNEAQ (reference sequence). CDR3 DNA sequence: TGTGCCAGCAGCAAAGGAGCTGCAGGGAACTACGAGCAGTACTTC. Its protein product is CASSKGAAGNYEQYF.

V and J are TRBV18 and TRBJ2-3; TRBD1 agrees at 8 bases. Germline CDR1 is KGHSH and CDR2 is LQKENI. Trimming took 3 bases from V and 4 from J; bases not matched to a gene: 6. The CDR3 is made up of 15 amino acids. CDR3 residues: CASSPRTGRSDTQYF. CDR3 DNA: TGTGCCAGCTCACCCCGGACAGGGAGGTCAGATACGCAGTATTTT.

The chain joins TRBV9 to TRBJ2-2; TRBD2 matches 12 bases. Germline V gene lookup returns CDR1 SGDLS and CDR2 YYNGEE. The CDR3 is 17 residues long. The V gene end was trimmed by 3 bases and the J gene end by 3 bases; junction bases not matched to a gene: 6. The CDR3 DNA reads TGTGCCAGCAGCGGCCTAGCGGGGGGGCCTTACACCGGGGAGCTGTTTTTT. This translates into CASSGLAGGPYTGELFF.

This rearrangement joins TRBV12-3 or TRBV12-4 to TRBJ1-3; unclear D gene. This CDR3 is 12 amino acids long. V dropped 4 bases and J dropped 6 bases, with 7 bases sitting between them. The CDR3 loop reads CASSSPPNTIYF. The CDR3 coding sequence is TGTGCCAGCAGTTCTCCCCCAAACACCATATATTTT.

This chain joins TRBV6-1 and TRBJ2-2; weak D call: TRBD2 (5 bases). The V gene lost 0 bases and the J gene lost 8 bases, with 13 bases spanning the gap. Per the germline V gene, CDR1 is MNHNS and CDR2 is SASEGT. The length of the CDR3 is 15 residues. Written as DNA, the CDR3 is TGTGCCAGCAGTGAAGCGCCCGGGGATTGGGGGGAGCTGTTTTTT. Its protein is CASSEAPGDWGELFF.

This chain uses TRBV19 with TRBJ1-4, with TRBD1 matching 9 bases. The CDR3 contains 14 residues. J was trimmed by 6 bases and V by 5 bases; bases with no gene match: 4. CDR1 LNHDA and CDR2 SQIVND come from the germline V gene (reference sequence). For the CDR3, the DNA is TGTGCCAGTAGTGAAGACAGGGGGTATGAAAAACTGTTTTTT. Protein sequence: CASSEDRGYEKLFF.

V and J are TRBV4-2 and TRBJ2-7; 10 nucleotides agree with TRBD1. CDR3 length: 16 amino acids. Losses at the gene ends were 4 bases for V and 4 bases for J; bases not matched to a gene: 10. Germline values: CDR1 LGHNA, CDR2 YNFKEQ. The CDR3 bases are TGTGCCAGCAGCCGCCAGACAGGGGGCAGGGGATACGAGCAGTACTTC. It codes for CASSRQTGGRGYEQYF.

The V call is TRBV2, the J call TRBJ1-3; no clear D. The CDR3 sequence is 11 residues long. V was pared by 9 bases and J by 4 bases, with 7 bases between. The germline V gene has CDR1 SNHLY and CDR2 FYNNEI. CDR3 DNA: TGTGCCAGGAATAGCGGAAACACCATATATTTT. Its protein is CARNSGNTIYF.

The rearrangement uses TRBV28 and TRBJ2-3; the match to TRBD1 covers 7 bases. The junction had 5 bases not matched to a gene; V was cut back by 2 bases and J by 12 bases. CDR1 is MDHEN and CDR2 is SYDVKM in the germline V gene. CDR3 length: 12 residues. The CDR3 here is CASSLVGTDQYF. CDR3 bases: TGTGCCAGCAGTTTAGTAGGGACAGATCAGTATTTT.

This chain links TRBV9 with TRBJ2-1; 9 nucleotides align to TRBD1. V shed 0 bases and J 9 bases; nucleotides not matched to a gene: 10. Germline CDR1 reads SGDLS; CDR2 reads YYNGEE. The CDR3 extends over 16 amino acids. This CDR3 is CASSVGGLGQGFEQFF. DNA for the CDR3: TGTGCCAGCAGCGTAGGGGGACTGGGACAGGGCTTTGAGCAGTTCTTC.

V and J are TRBV19 and TRBJ2-7; tentative D call: TRBD1 (6 bases). V was clipped by 3 bases and J by 3 bases, with 15 bases between them. Germline V gives CDR1 LNHDA, CDR2 SQIVND (reference sequence). The CDR3 runs to 15 residues. The DNA of the CDR3 is TGTGCCAGTAGTATTGTTTTTGGGGACAACTACGAGCAGTACTTC. Its translation is CASSIVFGDNYEQYF.

The chain links TRBV5-1 to TRBJ2-1; D is uncertain. The CDR3 length is 15 residues. The V and J ends lost 0 bases and 4 bases respectively, with 11 bases between them. CDR1 SGHRS and CDR2 YFSETQ come from the germline V gene. CDR3 in amino acids: CASSLEQMTYNEQFF. The CDR3 nucleotides are TGCGCCAGCAGCTTGGAACAGATGACGTACAATGAGCAGTTCTTC.

The chain has TRBV6-5 and TRBJ1-3, with 7 bases identical to TRBD1. The V and J ends lost 6 bases and 1 base, in that order; junction bases with no gene match: 6. The CDR3 length is 15 residues. Germline values: CDR1 MNHEY, CDR2 SVGAGI. The CDR3: CASSTTGFSGNTIYF. The CDR3 DNA sequence: TGTGCCAGCAGCACGACAGGGTTTTCTGGAAACACCATATATTTT.

The chain joins TRBV5-4 to TRBJ1-2, with a possible D match to TRBD1 (6 bases). CDR3 length: 16 residues. Germline assignment: CDR1 SGHNT and CDR2 YYREEE (reference sequence). Trimming removed 0 bases at V and 5 bases at J, with 17 bases between. Here the CDR3 reads CASSLGQGTASYGYTF. CDR3 sequence (DNA): TGTGCCAGCAGCTTGGGGCAGGGGACCGCCAGTTATGGCTACACCTTC.

V and J are TRBV11-3 and TRBJ2-1; D perhaps matches TRBD2 (5 bases). The CDR3 consists of 16 residues. Trimming cost V 1 base and J 0 bases, with 10 bases left between them. CDR1 and CDR2 from the germline V gene are SGHNT and YENEEA. This CDR3 reads CASSLGGPNSYNEQFF. The CDR3 nucleotides are TGTGCCAGCAGCTTAGGAGGGCCCAACTCCTACAATGAGCAGTTCTTC.

V and J are TRBV27 and TRBJ2-7; tentatively, D is TRBD2 (5 bases). The V end lost 4 bases, the J end lost 3 bases, and 13 bases lay between the germline ends. This CDR3 is 14 amino acids long. Looked up from germline, CDR1 is MNHEY and CDR2 is SMNVEV (reference sequence). The CDR3 sequence is CASSSSLGNYEQYF. The CDR3 DNA is TGTGCCAGCAGTTCTAGCTTGGGTAACTACGAGCAGTACTTC.

The chain joins TRBV6-5 to TRBJ1-5; D perhaps matches TRBD1 (6 bases). CDR3 length equals 14 residues. The V end lost 8 bases, the J end lost 2 bases, and 13 bases lay between the germline ends. Germline assignment: CDR1 MNHEY and CDR2 SVGAGI. CDR3 in DNA: TGTGCCAGCCAGGGGAATTGGGGCAATCAGCCCCAGCATTTT. It specifies CASQGNWGNQPQHF.

This sequence joins TRBV7-3 and TRBJ2-1; D is perhaps TRBD1 (5 bases). V was pared by 5 bases and J by 0 bases, with 11 bases between. Germline CDR1 SGHTA, CDR2 FQGTGA. The CDR3 is 15 amino acids. CDR3: CASSAYRTSYNEQFF. CDR3 DNA sequence: TGTGCCAGCAGCGCATACAGGACCTCCTACAATGAGCAGTTCTTC.

In DNA form, the CDR3 reads TGTGCCTCACAGGGTCCCAATGAAAAACTGTTTTTT. Translating it yields CASQGPNEKLFF. The chain links TRBV2 to TRBJ1-4; D possibly corresponds to TRBD1 (6 bases). The CDR3 has 12 amino acids. Germline loops: CDR1 SNHLY, CDR2 FYNNEI. Trimming removed 11 bases from V and 5 bases from J, with 12 bases in between.